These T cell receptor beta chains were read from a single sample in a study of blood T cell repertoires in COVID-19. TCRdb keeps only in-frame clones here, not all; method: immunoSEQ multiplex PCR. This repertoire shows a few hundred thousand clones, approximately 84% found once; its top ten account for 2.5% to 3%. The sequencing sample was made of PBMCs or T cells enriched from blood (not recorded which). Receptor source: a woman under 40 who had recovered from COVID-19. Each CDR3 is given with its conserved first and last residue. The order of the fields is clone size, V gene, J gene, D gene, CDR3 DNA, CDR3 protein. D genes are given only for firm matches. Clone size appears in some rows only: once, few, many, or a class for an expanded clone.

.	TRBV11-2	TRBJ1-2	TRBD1	TGTGCCAGCAGCTTCGGCCGAACAGGGGCCAACTATGGCTACACCTTC	CASSFGRTGANYGYTF
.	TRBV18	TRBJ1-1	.	TGTGCCAGCTCACCAGGGAGGAACACTGAAGCTTTCTTT	CASSPGRNTEAFF
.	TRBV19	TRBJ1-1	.	TGTGCCAGTAGTCCCAGACAGAACACTGAAGCTTTCTTT	CASSPRQNTEAFF
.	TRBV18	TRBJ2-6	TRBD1	TGTGCCAGCTCACCACGAGGGCAGGGGGTCTCTGGGGCCAACGTCCTGACTTTC	CASSPRGQGVSGANVLTF
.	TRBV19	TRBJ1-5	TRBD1	TGTGCCAGTAGCGAGGACAGGACTGGAAATCAGCCCCAGCATTTT	CASSEDRTGNQPQHF
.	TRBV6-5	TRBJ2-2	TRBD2	TGTGCCAGCAGGCCGGGACTACTGAACACCGGGGAGCTGTTTTTT	CASRPGLLNTGELFF
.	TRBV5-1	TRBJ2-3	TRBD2	TGCGCCAGCAGCTTGGGACTAGCGGGAATAGACGCAGATACGCAGTATTTT	CASSLGLAGIDADTQYF
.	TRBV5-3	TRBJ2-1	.	TGTGCCAGAGTTCCCCGGGGGACCAAAGACAATGAGCAGTTCTTC	CARVPRGTKDNEQFF
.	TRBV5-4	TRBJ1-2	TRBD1	TGTGCCAGCAGCTTTGGGACAGCTAACTATGGCTACACCTTC	CASSFGTANYGYTF
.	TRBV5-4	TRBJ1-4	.	TGTGCCAGCAGCTTGAAACAGGGTAATGAAAAACTGTTTTTT	CASSLKQGNEKLFF
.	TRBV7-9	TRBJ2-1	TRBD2	TGTGCCAGCAGCTTAAGTCCTAGCGGGCTGGGGGTCAATGAGCAGTTCTTC	CASSLSPSGLGVNEQFF
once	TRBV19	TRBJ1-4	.	TGTGCCAGTAATCCCGGCGGGTCTAATGAAAAACTGTTTTTT	CASNPGGSNEKLFF
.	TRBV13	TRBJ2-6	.	TGTGCCAGCAGCTTAGGCCTGGGAGACCACTCTGGGGCCAACGTCCTGACTTTC	CASSLGLGDHSGANVLTF
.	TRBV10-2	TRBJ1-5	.	TGCGCCAGCAGTGCCCCCGGGTACGATCAGCCCCAGCATTTT	CASSAPGYDQPQHF
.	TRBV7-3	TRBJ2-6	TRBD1	TGTGCCAGCAGCCAAAAGGGACAGGGAACCTCTGGGGCCAACGTCCTGACTTTC	CASSQKGQGTSGANVLTF
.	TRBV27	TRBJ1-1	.	TGTGCCAGCAGATCCGGGAACACTGAAGCTTTCTTT	CASRSGNTEAFF
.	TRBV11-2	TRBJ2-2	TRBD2	TGTGCCAGCAGCCCGACTAGCGGGAGTCCCGGGGAGCTGTTTTTT	CASSPTSGSPGELFF
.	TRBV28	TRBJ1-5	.	TGTGCCAGCAGTCTATCTCCGGCCAGGGCGTCCCCCCAGCATTTT	CASSLSPARASPQHF
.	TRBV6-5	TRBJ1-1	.	TGTGCCAGCAGTTACTCTTTTGTCGGGGGGACTGAAGCTTTCTTT	CASSYSFVGGTEAFF
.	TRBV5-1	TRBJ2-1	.	.	CASSFGPGSLWFF
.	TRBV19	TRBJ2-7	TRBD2	TGTGCCAGTAGTATTGGACTAGCGGGGGCCTACGAGCAGTACTTC	CASSIGLAGAYEQYF
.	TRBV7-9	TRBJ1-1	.	TGTGCCAGCAGCCCTCGGGGGGCGGGGGAGACTGAAGCTTTCTTT	CASSPRGAGETEAFF
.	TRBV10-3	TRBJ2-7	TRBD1	TGTGCCATCGGACAGGGGCGGTCCTACGAGCAGTACTTC	CAIGQGRSYEQYF
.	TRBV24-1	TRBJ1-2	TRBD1	TGTGCCACCAGTGATTTCGGGACAGGGAACTATGGCTACACCTTC	CATSDFGTGNYGYTF
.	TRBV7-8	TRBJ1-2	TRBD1	TGTGCCAGCAGCTTAGTAACCCAGGGGGGTTTTAATGGCACCTTC	CASSLVTQGGFNGTF
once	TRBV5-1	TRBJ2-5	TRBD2	TGCGCCAGCAGCTTGAGTACTAGCGGGGCCCAAGAGACCCAGTACTTC	CASSLSTSGAQETQYF
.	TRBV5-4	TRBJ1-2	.	TGTGCCAGCAGGGAAGCCCTACAGGGATATAACTATGGCTACACCTTC	CASREALQGYNYGYTF
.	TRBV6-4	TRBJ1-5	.	TGTGCCAGCAGTGACTCTATTTGGGACATATGCCGCCAGCCCCAGCATTTT	CASSDSIWDICRQPQHF
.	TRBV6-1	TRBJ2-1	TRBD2	TGTGCCAGCAGTGAAGAGGTAGCGGGGGGAAGCAATGAGCAGTTCTTC	CASSEEVAGGSNEQFF
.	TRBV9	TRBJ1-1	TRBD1	TGTGCCAGCAGCGTCCACAGGGGAGGCACTGAAGCTTTCTTT	CASSVHRGGTEAFF
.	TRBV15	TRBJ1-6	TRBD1	TGTGCCACCAGCCTCGGACAGGGCAATTCACCCCTCCACTTT	CATSLGQGNSPLHF
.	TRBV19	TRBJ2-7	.	TGTGCCAGTAGTATTCGCCCGGGGGAGTCCTACGAGCAGTACTTC	CASSIRPGESYEQYF
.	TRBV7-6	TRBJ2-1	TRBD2	TGTGCCAGCAGCGACCTCGGGAGGACGGGCAATGAGCAGTTCTTC	CASSDLGRTGNEQFF